This T cell receptor beta chain was recovered during a study of blood T cells in healthy people across ages. The use of a sample-barcoded 5' primer and a J-beta primer mix characterized a second PCR of roughly 6 to 11 cycles. MiXCR was run by TCRdb on the 5' RACE reads, yielding one entry per CDR3 protein. The table has more than 1,000,000 distinct CDR3 sequences, 25% seen once. Germline V CDR1 and CDR2: SGHTA, FQGNSA. The V end lost 1 base, the J end lost 4 bases, and 10 bases lay between the germline ends. CDR3 length: 15 residues. These data also formed part of another study, on T cells of mothers and their children.

The rearrangement links TRBV7-2 to TRBJ2-2, with TRBD1 as a possible D gene (5 bases). Source material: blood. The clonotype originates from a girl aged 2-10 years in good health. The CDR3 reads CASSLVGQFTGELFF. The CDR3 nucleotides read TGTGCCAGCAGCTTAGTGGGGCAGTTCACCGGGGAGCTGTTTTTT.